This T cell receptor beta chain was retrieved from a study of cytomegalovirus exposure and HLA in healthy donors. Study as a whole: The approximately 120 validation repertoires were reported in a later analysis to have been generated on the same platform as the roughly 630 first-cohort repertoires. General observations from the study: Subsequent analysis found a tendency for first-cohort TCR clusters to co-occur within the 95 to 150 validation repertoires.

The assay was immunoSEQ multiplex PCR, and TCRdb's table has in-frame clones only and misses some. The data show around 150,000 clones, more than 80% seen once. As to this clone: Its cognate antigen is unknown.

The junction had 5 bases not matched to a gene; V was cut back by 6 bases and J by 4 bases. The CDR3 has 15 residues. CDR1 and CDR2 from the germline V gene are MNHEY and SVGAGI. The V gene is TRBV6-5, the J gene TRBJ2-5, with TRBD2 identical over 13 bases. This sequence originates from a woman aged 18-29 years in good health and CMV-seropositive. Sequencing was done on a sample of PBMCs. The CDR3 loop reads CASRDRLAGGETQYF. The CDR3 region has the DNA TGTGCCAGCAGGGACAGACTAGCGGGGGGAGAGACCCAGTACTTC.